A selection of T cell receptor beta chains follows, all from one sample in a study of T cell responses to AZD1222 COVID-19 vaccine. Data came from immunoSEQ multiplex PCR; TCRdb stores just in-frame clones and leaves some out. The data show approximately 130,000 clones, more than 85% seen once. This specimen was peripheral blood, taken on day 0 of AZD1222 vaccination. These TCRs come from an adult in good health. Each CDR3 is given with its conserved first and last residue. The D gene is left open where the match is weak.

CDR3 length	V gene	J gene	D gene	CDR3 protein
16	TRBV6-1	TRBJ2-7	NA	CASSESDGQPSYEQYF
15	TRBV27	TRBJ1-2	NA	CASSSRPGRLYGYTF
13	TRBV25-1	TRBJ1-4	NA	CASSDPPGEKLFF
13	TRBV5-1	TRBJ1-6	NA	CASSLDVRSPLHF
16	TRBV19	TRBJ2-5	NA	CASSIWAEDYQETQYF
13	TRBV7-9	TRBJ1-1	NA	CASSSVKDTEAFF
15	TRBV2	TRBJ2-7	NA	CASSPSLVLLGEQYF
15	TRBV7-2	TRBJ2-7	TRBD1	CASSSSATGGLGQYF
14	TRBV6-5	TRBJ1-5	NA	CASSPERAWQPQHF
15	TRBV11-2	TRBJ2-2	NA	CASSTRDGDTGELFF
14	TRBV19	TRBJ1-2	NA	CASSITQQYYGYTF
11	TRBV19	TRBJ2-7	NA	CASSGGSEQYF
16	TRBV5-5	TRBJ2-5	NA	CASSSYTGVGGETQYF
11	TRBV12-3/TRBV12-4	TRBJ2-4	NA	CASGQTNIQYF
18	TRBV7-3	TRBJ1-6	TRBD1	CASSLRGGTGGGNSPLHF
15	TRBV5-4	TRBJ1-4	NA	CASSFGRGTNEKLFF
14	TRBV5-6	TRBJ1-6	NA	CASSLRPNTPPLHF
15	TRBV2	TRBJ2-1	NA	CASSVDGGENNEQFF
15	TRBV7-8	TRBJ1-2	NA	CASTGHEGVNYGYTF
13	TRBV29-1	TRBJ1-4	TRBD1	CSVGQGHDEKLFF
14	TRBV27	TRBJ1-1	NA	CASSLRRLNTEAFF
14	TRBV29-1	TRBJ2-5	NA	CSVESGLGRETQYF
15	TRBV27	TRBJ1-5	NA	CASSLVWTGNQPQHF
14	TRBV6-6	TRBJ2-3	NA	CASRSSGGTDTQYF
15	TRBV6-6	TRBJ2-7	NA	CASRRGAGLSYEQYF
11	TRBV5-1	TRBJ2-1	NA	CASSLSVEQFF
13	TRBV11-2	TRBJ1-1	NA	CASSLSRTTEAFF
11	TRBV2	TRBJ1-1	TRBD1	CASSSGTGAFF
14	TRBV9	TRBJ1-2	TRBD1	CASSVGQGNYGYTF
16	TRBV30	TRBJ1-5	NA	CAWSVRGMGGNQPQHF
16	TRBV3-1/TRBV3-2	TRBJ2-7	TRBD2	CASSPSTSGGAYEQYF
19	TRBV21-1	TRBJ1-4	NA	CASSKTGTDPRPTNEKLFF